Shown below are 23 T cell receptor beta chains from a single sample sequenced in a study of T-cell memory formation after mild COVID-19. TCRdb processed the 5' RACE reads anew with MiXCR; each CDR3 protein has one entry. The data contain roughly 89,000 distinct CDR3 sequences, less than 15% of them singletons. Sequencing was done on a sample of PBMCs or a T cell subset sorted from them (not recorded which). The receptors stem from an adult woman who had mild COVID-19 (a few samples of this study predate the infection). Cell type and time point are not known.

The rearrangement links TRBV6-5 to TRBJ1-4; D is undetermined. The germline CDR1 and CDR2 sequences are MNHEY and SVGAGI. The length of the CDR3 is 13 residues. The V end was cut by 0 bases, the J end by 10 bases, with 9 bases between. CDR3 sequence (DNA): TGTGCCAGCAGTTACTCAACTGCCGGAAAACTGTTTTTT. It encodes CASSYSTAGKLFF.

This clonotype was seen a single time. This sequence joins TRBV24-1 and TRBJ2-3; 12 bases agree with TRBD2. The trim removed 4 bases at V and 0 bases at J, leaving 7 bases unmatched. CDR3 length: 18 residues. Germline V CDR1 and CDR2: KGHDR, SFDVKD. The CDR3 bases are TGTGCCACCAGTGAACAAGCAGGACTAGCGGGGAGCACAGATACGCAGTATTTT. Amino acids: CATSEQAGLAGSTDTQYF.

In this sample, this clonotype turned up a few times. The V and J genes are TRBV4-3 and TRBJ2-1, with 12 bases that match TRBD2. The V gene end was trimmed by 2 bases and the J gene end by 7 bases; junction bases not matched to a gene: 6. The germline CDR1 and CDR2 sequences are LGHNA and YSLEER. The CDR3 consists of 16 residues. CDR3 coding DNA: TGCGCCAGCAGCCAACTGACTAGCGGGAGCGCGAATGAGCAGTTCTTC. Its protein is CASSQLTSGSANEQFF.

This rearrangement joins TRBV6-5 to TRBJ2-1; D gene unclear. The germline V and J ends were trimmed by 5 bases and 10 bases, with 12 bases remaining between them. The CDR3 consists of 12 residues. Germline lookup yields CDR1 MNHEY and CDR2 SVGAGI. The CDR3 loop reads CASSPFMGEQFF. The CDR3 region has the DNA TGTGCCAGCAGTCCCTTCATGGGGGAGCAGTTCTTC.

The chain joins TRBV7-2 to TRBJ2-3; D unresolved. The CDR3 is 15 residues long. The V end was cut by 3 bases, the J end by 2 bases, with 12 bases between. The germline V gene has CDR1 SGHTA and CDR2 FQGNSA. The CDR3 protein is CASSFIAEITDTQYF. CDR3 bases: TGTGCCAGCAGCTTTATTGCCGAAATCACAGATACGCAGTATTTT.

The rearrangement joins TRBV6-5 to TRBJ1-5; D is uncertain. Trimming cost V 4 bases and J 3 bases, with 7 bases left between them. The CDR3 length is 13 residues. The germline V gene encodes CDR1 MNHEY and CDR2 SVGAGI. The CDR3 region has the DNA TGTGCCAGCAGTTCGGCTTTCAATCAGCCCCAGCATTTT. This codes for CASSSAFNQPQHF.

This clonotype was observed a handful of times. The V call is TRBV12-3 or TRBV12-4, the J call TRBJ1-1; 7 bases align to TRBD1. J was trimmed by 4 bases and V by 3 bases; bases with no gene match: 5. The CDR3 is made up of 14 amino acids. Here the CDR3 DNA reads TGTGCCAGCAGTTTCACCCCAGGGGGCACTGAAGCTTTCTTT. It yields the protein CASSFTPGGTEAFF.

The rearrangement links TRBV25-1 to TRBJ2-3; D gene unclear. V was trimmed by 11 bases and J by 2 bases, leaving 17 bases between them. The CDR3 runs to 14 residues. The germline V gene encodes CDR1 MGHDK and CDR2 SYGVNS. The CDR3 DNA is TGTGCCTGCACGCCAGGCATGTACACAGATACGCAGTATTTT. This gives the protein CACTPGMYTDTQYF.

The V gene is TRBV11-2, the J gene TRBJ2-7; 8 bases line up with TRBD1. Losses at the gene ends were 2 bases for V and 3 bases for J; bases not matched to a gene: 3. Germline CDR1 and CDR2: SGHAT and FQNNGV. CDR3 size: 14 residues. The CDR3 DNA sequence: TGTGCCAGCAGCTTACGGGACAGGCACTACGAGCAGTACTTC. Its protein is CASSLRDRHYEQYF.

The CDR3 protein is CASSPRQGPSEQYF. DNA of the CDR3: TGTGCCAGCAGCCCCCGACAGGGCCCCTCAGAGCAGTACTTC. The chain uses TRBV7-6 and TRBJ2-7, with 7 bases that match TRBD1. Germline values: CDR1 SGHVS, CDR2 FNYEAQ. The CDR3 consists of 14 residues. After removal of 5 bases from V and 7 bases from J, the junction contained 11 bases not matched to a gene.

This clonotype has just a few counts. The chain is built from TRBV11-2 and TRBJ2-1; 15 nucleotides align to TRBD2. The trim removed 5 bases at V and 1 base at J, leaving 6 bases unmatched. CDR3 size: 18 residues. Germline-derived CDR1 and CDR2 are SGHAT and FQNNGV. This CDR3 reads CASSHRGLAGGSYNEQFF. CDR3 coding DNA: TGTGCCAGCAGCCACAGGGGACTAGCGGGGGGATCCTACAATGAGCAGTTCTTC.

V gene TRBV11-2 combines with J gene TRBJ2-1, with TRBD2 matching over 11 bases. The junction had 13 bases not matched to a gene; V was cut back by 5 bases and J by 10 bases. Germline lookup yields CDR1 SGHAT and CDR2 FQNNGV. The CDR3 runs to 16 residues. For the CDR3, the DNA is TGTGCCAGCAGCGAACACCTAGCGGGAGGAACGTTGGAGCAGTTCTTC. It codes for CASSEHLAGGTLEQFF.

J is TRBJ2-5 and V is TRBV7-9; TRBD2 is a possible D gene (5 bases). V was clipped by 5 bases and J by 5 bases, with 15 bases between them. The germline V gene encodes CDR1 SEHNR and CDR2 FQNEAQ (reference sequence). This CDR3 comprises 14 residues. As DNA, the CDR3 is TGTGCCAGCAGCACCCGGACTGCGGAGGAGACCCAGTACTTC. This gives the protein CASSTRTAEETQYF.

This clonotype was counted between two and nine times. The J gene is TRBJ2-5, the V gene TRBV7-8; 13 positions agree with TRBD2. Germline CDR1 is SGHVS and CDR2 is FQNEAQ. The length of the CDR3 is 15 residues. Trimming removed 6 bases from V and 9 bases from J; junction bases left unmatched: 10. The CDR3 nucleotides read TGTGCCAGCAGGCCCGGGACTAGCGGGATAGGGGCCCAGTACTTC. This codes for CASRPGTSGIGAQYF.

This chain uses TRBV4-3 with TRBJ2-7; unclear D gene. From germline, CDR1 is LGHNA and CDR2 YSLEER. V was pared by 0 bases and J by 2 bases, with 11 bases between. CDR3 length: 15 amino acids. CDR3 amino acids: CASSQDLRPTYEQYF. The CDR3 DNA reads as TGCGCCAGCAGCCAAGATTTGAGGCCAACCTACGAGCAGTACTTC.

The chain couples TRBV9 to TRBJ2-1, with D possibly being TRBD1 (5 bases). There are 13 residues in the CDR3. In germline, CDR1 is SGDLS, CDR2 YYNGEE. The V gene lost 3 bases and the J gene lost 3 bases, with 7 bases spanning the gap. In DNA form, the CDR3 reads TGTGCCAGCAGCGGGACAAACTACAATGAGCAGTTCTTC. As protein: CASSGTNYNEQFF.

This clonotype has a handful of counts. J is TRBJ1-2 and V is TRBV6-5; 8 bases are shared with TRBD1. Germline V CDR1 and CDR2: MNHEY, SVGAGI. The V segment lost 5 bases and the J segment 4 bases; nucleotides outside the gene matches: 3. The CDR3 loop spans 13 amino acids. The CDR3: CASSLTGGYGYTF. CDR3 DNA: TGTGCCAGCAGTCTAACAGGGGGCTATGGCTACACCTTC.

This clonotype appeared a few times. The J gene is TRBJ2-5, the V gene TRBV4-3; 12 bases are a match to TRBD2. Trimming at V came to 0 bases and at J to 3 bases, leaving 11 bases not matched to a gene. This CDR3 contains 19 residues. Germline loops: CDR1 LGHNA, CDR2 YSLEER. As DNA, the CDR3 is TGCGCCAGCAGCCAAGATGGTTCTTTGGCTAGCGGGAGGGAAGAGACCCAGTACTTC. It encodes CASSQDGSLASGREETQYF.

The rearrangement joins TRBV7-9 to TRBJ2-5; TRBD1 might be the D (6 bases). Trimming took off 3 bases at V and 4 bases at J, with 15 bases between the two ends. Per germline, CDR1 SEHNR and CDR2 FQNEAQ (reference sequence). The CDR3 sequence is 15 residues long. CDR3 protein: CASSLVSTGLETQYF. The CDR3 nucleotides read TGTGCCAGCAGCTTGGTCTCGACAGGTTTAGAGACCCAGTACTTC.

The chain uses TRBV7-9 and TRBJ2-1; D is undetermined. Germline loops: CDR1 SEHNR, CDR2 FQNEAQ (reference sequence). V was shortened by 0 bases and J by 0 bases, with 9 bases between the two germline ends. The CDR3 extends over 16 amino acids. CDR3 amino acids: CASSLAKPASYNEQFF. The CDR3 coding sequence is TGTGCCAGCAGCTTAGCGAAGCCAGCCTCCTACAATGAGCAGTTCTTC.

This rearrangement joins TRBV9 to TRBJ1-6; tentatively, D is TRBD1 (6 bases). Trimming took 0 bases from V and 13 from J, leaving 14 bases between them. Germline-derived CDR1 and CDR2 are SGDLS and YYNGEE. The length of the CDR3 is 14 residues. The CDR3 region is CASSVEGGSGPLHF. As DNA, the CDR3 is TGTGCCAGCAGCGTAGAGGGGGGTTCGGGTCCCCTCCACTTT.

The rearrangement links TRBV20-1 to TRBJ2-7; maybe TRBD2 (5 bases). Germline assignment: CDR1 DFQATT and CDR2 SNEGSKA (reference sequence). This CDR3 spans 14 amino acids. The ends were cut back, 2 bases at V and 1 base at J, with 12 bases in the middle. The CDR3 loop is CSARSAGHSYEQYF. The DNA of the CDR3 is TGCAGTGCTAGAAGCGCGGGTCATTCCTACGAGCAGTACTTC.

This clonotype was seen only a few times. This chain uses TRBV15 with TRBJ2-7; D call uncertain. Germline lookup yields CDR1 LNHNV and CDR2 YYDKDF (reference sequence). The V and J ends lost 5 bases and 2 bases respectively, with 7 bases between them. This CDR3 is 12 amino acids long. CDR3 sequence: CATSRSTYEQYF. The CDR3 DNA follows: TGTGCCACCAGCCGATCCACCTACGAGCAGTACTTC. The full variable domain, in which reference TRBV15 and TRBJ2-7 provide the parts outside the CDR3, is DAMVIQNPRYQVTQFGKPVTLSCSQTLNHNVMYWYQQKSSQAPKLLFHYYDKDFNNEADTPDNFQSRRPNTSFCFLDIRSPGLGDTAMYLCATSRSTYEQYFGPGTRLTVT.